A single sample is the source of the 29 T cell receptor beta chains below, sequenced in a study of graft-versus-host responses after intestinal transplantation. The data were produced by immunoSEQ multiplex PCR, yet TCRdb's version contains in-frame clones alone and is incomplete. The sample yields roughly 36,000 clones, roughly four fifths seen once. The input for sequencing was PBMCs, taken approximately 1,000 days after transplant. These TCRs come from a human patient who received an intestinal transplant, so some T cells may come from the graft donor.

This clone came up once. The chain carries TRBV5-6 and TRBJ1-1; possibly TRBD1 for D (6 bases). Germline CDR1 is SGHDT and CDR2 is YYEEEE. The CDR3 extends over 13 amino acids. V was shortened by 6 bases and J by 5 bases, with 14 bases between the two germline ends. CDR3 in amino acids: CASTVAGTTEAFF. As DNA, the CDR3 is TGTGCCAGCACCGTTGCCGGGACAACTGAAGCTTTCTTT.

The CDR3 here is CASSPMDRSTGELFF. In nucleotides, the CDR3 is TGTGCCAGCTCACCCATGGACAGGAGCACCGGGGAGCTGTTTTTT. The chain joins TRBV18 to TRBJ2-2, with TRBD1 matching 7 bases. CDR1 is KGHSH, CDR2 LQKENI, per germline. Trimming cost V 3 bases and J 4 bases; bases outside gene matches: 5. The CDR3 consists of 15 residues.

The chain recombines TRBV2 with TRBJ2-7; 8 bases align to TRBD2. Germline CDR1 reads SNHLY; CDR2 reads FYNNEI. The CDR3 totals 14 residues. The J segment lost 2 bases and the V segment lost 7 bases, leaving 7 bases of the junction unmatched. The CDR3 loop reads CASNQRELAYEQYF. Here the CDR3 DNA reads TGTGCCAGCAATCAGCGGGAGTTGGCCTACGAGCAGTACTTC.

This clone appeared once. The chain joins TRBV12-2 to TRBJ2-7; the table's D call, TRBD2, has no DNA check behind it. TRBV12-2 is a documented pseudogene. The CDR3 has 17 amino acids. The CDR3 is CASRLGEYIRSSYEQYF. In DNA, the CDR3 is TGTGCAAGTCGCTTAGGCGAGTACATTAGGAGCTCCTACGAGCAGTACTTC.

J is TRBJ1-6 and V is TRBV13; 8 bases fit TRBD1. Germline CDR1 PRHDT, CDR2 FYEKMQ (reference sequence). This CDR3 is built from 15 residues. The V gene end was trimmed by 5 bases and the J gene end by 9 bases; junction bases not matched to a gene: 9. CDR3 protein: CASSRTGQGLSPLHF. The CDR3 DNA reads TGTGCCAGCAGCCGGACTGGACAGGGACTTTCACCCCTCCACTTT. The whole variable domain, filled in from reference TRBV13 and TRBJ1-6, reads AAGVIQSPRHLIKEKRETATLKCYPIPRHDTVYWYQQGPGQDPQFLISFYEKMQSDKGSIPDRFSAQQFSDYHSELNMSSLELGDSALYFCASSRTGQGLSPLHFGNGTRLTVT.

This clone was seen a few times. The chain links TRBV6-1 to TRBJ2-2, with 7 nucleotides matching TRBD2. Germline-derived CDR1 and CDR2 are MNHNS and SASEGT. The length of the CDR3 is 13 residues. J lost 1 base, V lost 8 bases, and 1 base had no gene match. The CDR3 is CASAGENTGELFF. CDR3 nucleotide sequence: TGTGCCAGCGCGGGAGAGAACACCGGGGAGCTGTTTTTT.

The chain joins TRBV2 to TRBJ2-5, with a tentative D call TRBD2 (7 bases). Germline V CDR1 and CDR2: SNHLY, FYNNEI. This CDR3 has 14 residues. V lost 2 bases to trimming and J lost 5 bases, with 12 bases between them. The CDR3 DNA sequence: TGTGCCAGCAGTGAATGGGGGGGCCTGGAGACCCAGTACTTC. Its translation: CASSEWGGLETQYF.

This clone was found a few times. The same CDR3 can be traced to other DNA sequences in this sample. V is TRBV4-1 and J is TRBJ2-1; TRBD2 matches at 15 bases. Losses at the gene ends were 3 bases for V and 8 bases for J; bases not matched to a gene: 2. Germline loops: CDR1 MGHRA, CDR2 YSYEKL. The CDR3 is made up of 15 amino acids. The DNA for the CDR3 is TGCGCCAGCAGCCACCGGACTAGCGGGAGGGATGAGCAGTTCTTC. Translating gives CASSHRTSGRDEQFF.

Of note for this clone: This specimen includes other DNA sequences encoding the same CDR3. The CDR3 here is CASSEGSGVGTQYF. CDR3 coding DNA: TGTGCCAGCAGTGAAGGGTCGGGGGTTGGGACCCAGTACTTC. This chain joins TRBV6-1 and TRBJ2-5, with D maybe TRBD2 (6 bases). CDR3 length: 14 residues. Germline assignment: CDR1 MNHNS and CDR2 SASEGT. The V end lost 1 base, the J end lost 7 bases, and 13 bases lay between the germline ends.

This chain joins TRBV6-1 and TRBJ2-7, with TRBD2 matching 8 bases. V lost 8 bases, J lost 0 bases, and 9 bases stayed unmatched. The CDR3 has 15 residues. The germline gives CDR1 MNHNS, CDR2 SASEGT. The CDR3 nucleotides read TGTGCCAGCCTGCTTGGCGGGAGGAACTCCTACGAGCAGTACTTC. Translated, it gives CASLLGGRNSYEQYF.

This chain uses TRBV29-1 with TRBJ1-3; no reliable D call. V gave up 4 bases and J gave up 11 bases, with 15 bases separating them. This CDR3 is 12 amino acids long. Looked up from germline, CDR1 is SQVTM and CDR2 is ANQGSEA. The CDR3 nucleotides read TGCAGCGTTGGTGGCGGAGCCGACGCCATATATTTT. It is translated as CSVGGGADAIYF. Using reference TRBV29-1 and TRBJ1-3 for the parts outside the CDR3, the full variable domain is SAVISQKPSRDICQRGTSLTIQCQVDSQVTMMFWYRQQPGQSLTLIATANQGSEATYESGFVIDKFPISRPNLTFSTLTVSNMSPEDSSIYLCSVGGGADAIYFGEGSWLTVV.

The chain carries TRBV5-1 and TRBJ2-4; tentatively, D is TRBD2 (5 bases). CDR3 size: 15 residues. The germline V gene has CDR1 SGHRS and CDR2 YFSETQ. The germline V and J ends were trimmed by 5 bases and 3 bases, with 15 bases remaining between them. The CDR3 region is CASSHSVSGKNIQYF. The DNA for the CDR3 is TGCGCCAGCAGTCATAGCGTTTCGGGCAAAAACATTCAGTACTTC.

The chain combines TRBV5-1 with TRBJ2-1; a weak D match, TRBD1 (6 bases). Germline V gives CDR1 SGHRS, CDR2 YFSETQ. The CDR3 spans 15 residues. V dropped 0 bases and J dropped 4 bases, with 11 bases sitting between them. CDR3 bases: TGCGCCAGCAGCTTGGAAACGACAGGTTACAATGAGCAGTTCTTC. Translating it yields CASSLETTGYNEQFF.

Here the CDR3 reads CASFVRDRGTEAFF. The CDR3 nucleotides read TGTGCCAGCTTCGTCCGGGACAGGGGCACTGAAGCTTTCTTT. The chain combines TRBV6-1 with TRBJ1-1; 10 bases are shared with TRBD1. The CDR3 totals 14 residues. Trimming removed 8 bases from V and 4 bases from J; junction bases left unmatched: 7. Germline V gene sequence: CDR1 MNHNS, CDR2 SASEGT.

This CDR3 is CAFTQGPGNTIYF. CDR3 coding DNA: TGTGCCTTTACGCAGGGCCCTGGAAACACCATATATTTT. The V and J genes are TRBV30 and TRBJ1-3; the D gene is possibly TRBD1 (5 bases). CDR1 and CDR2 from the germline V gene are GTSNPN and SVGIG (reference sequence). CDR3 length: 13 amino acids. Trimming removed 7 bases at V and 2 bases at J, with 12 bases between. The entire variable domain, with the rest obtained from reference TRBV30 and TRBJ1-3, is as follows: SQTIHQWPATLVQPVGSPLSLECTVEGTSNPNLYWYRQAAGRGLQLLFYSVGIGQISSEVPQNLSASRPQDRQFILSSKKLLLSDSGFYLCAFTQGPGNTIYFGEGSWLTVV.

The chain couples TRBV28 to TRBJ1-4; the D is unclear. The length of the CDR3 is 13 residues. CDR1 is MDHEN, CDR2 SYDVKM, per germline. V gave up 5 bases and J gave up 4 bases, with 8 bases separating them. For the CDR3, the DNA is TGTGCCAGCAGTCCGCAAATTAATGAAAAACTGTTTTTT. This translates into CASSPQINEKLFF.

The chain carries TRBV19 and TRBJ1-2, with 8 nucleotides matching TRBD1. Losses at the gene ends were 5 bases for V and 4 bases for J; bases not matched to a gene: 15. Germline V gene data show CDR1 as LNHDA and CDR2 as SQIVND (reference sequence). This CDR3 is 17 amino acids long. For the CDR3, the DNA is TGTGCCAGTAGTTTTTTAGCCGGTGACAGGGGTCTCTATGGCTACACCTTC. Amino acid sequence: CASSFLAGDRGLYGYTF.

This sequence joins TRBV29-1 and TRBJ2-3; D not certain. The germline V gene encodes CDR1 SQVTM and CDR2 ANQGSEA. This CDR3 contains 14 residues. Trimming pared 3 bases from V and 1 base from J, leaving 11 bases between. CDR3 in amino acids: CSVDGLVGTDTQYF. The DNA of the CDR3 is TGCAGCGTTGATGGCCTAGTCGGCACAGATACGCAGTATTTT.

This CDR3 reads CASDTMLSGNTIYF. CDR3 coding DNA: TGTGCCAGTGACACAATGCTCTCTGGAAACACCATATATTTT. The chain links TRBV6-1 to TRBJ1-3; D not resolved. Germline-derived CDR1 and CDR2 are MNHNS and SASEGT. The CDR3 spans 14 residues. Between the trimmed V and J ends, which lost 9 bases and 0 bases, there was a span of 12 bases.

For the CDR3, the DNA is TGTGCCAGCAGCCAACAGTACACCGGGGAGCTGTTTTTT. Amino acids: CASSQQYTGELFF. The chain joins TRBV14 to TRBJ2-2; D remains unclear. The CDR3 is 13 amino acids. CDR1 is SGHDN and CDR2 is FVKESK in the germline V gene. V was clipped by 2 bases and J by 3 bases, with 4 bases between them.

The chain has TRBV6-5 and TRBJ1-1; D unclear. The V gene's germline CDR1 is MNHEY and CDR2 SVGAGI. The CDR3 runs 16 residues. V was pared by 0 bases and J by 1 base, with 12 bases between. The CDR3 protein is CASSYSRAVWNTEAFF. The CDR3 bases are TGTGCCAGCAGTTACTCCCGGGCAGTGTGGAACACTGAAGCTTTCTTT.

This rearrangement joins TRBV6-1 to TRBJ1-5, with D uncertain. Germline-derived CDR1 and CDR2 are MNHNS and SASEGT. V was pared by 7 bases and J by 7 bases, with 14 bases between. The CDR3 has 13 amino acids. The CDR3 DNA sequence: TGTGCCAGCATTTCGACATCAAGGCAGCCCCAGCATTTT. Its protein product is CASISTSRQPQHF.

Written as DNA, the CDR3 is TGTGCCAGTACGAAGGGATGGACTGAAGCTTTCTTT. Its protein product is CASTKGWTEAFF. The chain recombines TRBV19 with TRBJ1-1; no clear D gene. CDR3 length: 12 residues. V was cut by 7 bases and J by 5 bases, with 11 bases left in between. Germline CDR1 and CDR2: LNHDA and SQIVND (reference sequence).

J is TRBJ1-4 and V is TRBV6-5; D ambiguous. The CDR3 sequence is 16 residues long. V lost 2 bases and J lost 3, with 13 bases in between. Germline V gene lookup returns CDR1 MNHEY and CDR2 SVGAGI. CDR3 DNA sequence: TGTGCCAGCAGTTACGGGCTCGGGTTCTCTAATGAAAAACTGTTTTTT. Translated, it gives CASSYGLGFSNEKLFF.

This chain links TRBV5-1 with TRBJ2-3; 10 bases are shared with TRBD2. Trimming took 6 bases from V and 0 from J; bases not matched to a gene: 4. The CDR3 runs to 15 residues. Germline CDR1 SGHRS, CDR2 YFSETQ. CDR3 coding DNA: TGCGCCAGCAATACAGCGGGGGGGAGCACAGATACGCAGTATTTT. This sequence encodes CASNTAGGSTDTQYF.

V gene TRBV5-1 combines with J gene TRBJ2-7; no firm D call. Trimming removed 0 bases at V and 2 bases at J, with 6 bases between. Germline CDR1 reads SGHRS; CDR2 reads YFSETQ. The CDR3 covers 13 residues. The CDR3 DNA reads as TGCGCCAGCAGCTTGGCCGGACCCTACGAGCAGTACTTC. Protein product: CASSLAGPYEQYF.

CDR3 coding DNA: TGCGCCAGCAGCTTGCTCGCAGGGGGACACTACGAGCAGTACTTC. Amino acids: CASSLLAGGHYEQYF. The chain employs TRBV5-1 and TRBJ2-7, with 7 bases that match TRBD1. The CDR3 contains 15 residues. Germline V gene data show CDR1 as SGHRS and CDR2 as YFSETQ. J was trimmed by 3 bases and V by 1 base; bases with no gene match: 7.

Note on this clone: The germline gene is not matched at one end of the junction; a read error may be the cause. The chain links TRBV2 to TRBJ2-2, with D perhaps TRBD1 (5 bases). CDR3 size: 14 residues. Germline CDR1 reads SNHLY; CDR2 reads FYNNEI. The CDR3 sequence is CASSEVTVTGELFF. The CDR3 nucleotides are TGTGCCAGCAGCGAAGTGACAGTCACCGGGGAGCTGTTTTTT.

As DNA, the CDR3 is TGTGCCAGCAGCGTAGGGCTAGGTATGGACAGCCACGAAGCTTTCTTT. This gives the protein CASSVGLGMDSHEAFF. V is TRBV9 and J is TRBJ1-1; TRBD1 might be the D (6 bases). V was trimmed by 0 bases and J by 8 bases, leaving 20 bases between them. The CDR3 has 16 amino acids. Germline CDR1 is SGDLS and CDR2 is YYNGEE.